This T cell receptor beta chain derives from a study of identical twins. TCRdb reprocessed the 5' RACE reads with MiXCR, giving one entry per CDR3 protein. The repertoire has approximately 1.8 million distinct CDR3 sequences, under 35% of them found once; the top ten carry 0.25% to 0.3%. The CDR3 covers 15 residues. The germline V gene encodes CDR1 MNHEY and CDR2 SMNVEV (reference sequence). V lost 3 bases to trimming and J lost 0 bases, with 11 bases between them. In this sample, this clonotype turned up many times. This clonotype was sampled from a newborn girl in good health. The chain combines TRBV27 with TRBJ1-2, with a tentative D call TRBD1 (6 bases). Sequenced input: cord blood. CDR3 in amino acids: CASSLIGTTNYGYTF. CDR3 nucleotide sequence: TGTGCCAGCAGTTTGATCGGGACAACTAACTATGGCTACACCTTC.